This entry lists 25 T cell receptor beta chains sequenced from one sample in a study of T cell clones after liver transplantation. Only in-frame clones appear in the TCRdb table, and some are missing; sequencing was by immunoSEQ multiplex PCR. The sample holds tens of thousands of clones; about four fifths are singletons and the top ten take roughly 0.87%. The sample was CD4+ T cells from blood, taken 12 months after liver transplant. These receptors all stem from a human patient who received a liver transplant. Some T cells may originate from the graft donor.

The chain employs TRBV7-8 and TRBJ1-5; D possibly corresponds to TRBD1 (5 bases). CDR1 is SGHVS and CDR2 is FQNEAQ in the germline V gene. The CDR3 runs to 18 residues. V shed 0 bases and J shed 4 bases, with 19 bases lying between them. This chain's CDR3 is CASSLAKSRQSMNQPQHF. Here the CDR3 DNA reads TGTGCCAGCAGCTTAGCGAAATCGAGACAGTCCATGAATCAGCCCCAGCATTTT.

The CDR3 sequence is CASSTFPGLRTETQYF. The CDR3, as DNA: TGTGCCAGTAGTACCTTCCCGGGACTCCGGACAGAGACCCAGTACTTC. The chain joins TRBV19 to TRBJ2-5; the D gene is possibly TRBD2 (6 bases). Per germline, CDR1 LNHDA and CDR2 SQIVND (reference sequence). V lost 4 bases to trimming and J lost 4 bases, with 19 bases between them. This CDR3 has 16 residues.

The chain carries TRBV9 and TRBJ2-1; TRBD2 might be the D (5 bases). Germline CDR1 reads SGDLS; CDR2 reads YYNGEE. This CDR3 region has 16 residues. V lost 4 bases and J lost 0, with 14 bases in between. The CDR3 coding sequence is TGTGCCAGCAGCCCGCGGGTCGAGATCTCCTACAATGAGCAGTTCTTC. Its protein product is CASSPRVEISYNEQFF.

This clone is classed as medium-sized. The chain combines TRBV7-2 with TRBJ2-1, with 14 nucleotides matching TRBD2. Germline CDR1 reads SGHTA; CDR2 reads FQGNSA. The CDR3 sequence is 16 residues long. The trim removed 1 base at V and 15 bases at J, leaving 11 bases unmatched. The CDR3 region has the DNA TGTGCCAGCAGCTTAGAGGGGACTAGCGGGAGATGGCGGCCGTTCTTC. Its translation: CASSLEGTSGRWRPFF.

The table lists this clone with a few counts. The rearrangement uses TRBV7-9 and TRBJ1-2, with D possibly TRBD1 on 5 matching bases. The CDR3 covers 13 residues. Per the germline V gene, CDR1 is SEHNR and CDR2 is FQNEAQ (reference sequence). Trimming shortened V by 5 bases and J by 6 bases, and 13 bases separated the two germline ends. CDR3 sequence (DNA): TGTGCCAGCAGCCCGGTCATAGGGGATGGCTACACCTTC. It specifies CASSPVIGDGYTF.

This chain links TRBV11-2 with TRBJ2-7, with 12 bases fitting TRBD1. The CDR3 is made up of 16 amino acids. Germline V gene lookup returns CDR1 SGHAT and CDR2 FQNNGV. After removal of 1 base from V and 4 bases from J, the junction contained 5 bases not matched to a gene. The chain's CDR3 is CASSLAGTGGRYEQYF. The CDR3 bases are TGTGCCAGCAGCTTAGCGGGGACAGGGGGCAGGTACGAGCAGTACTTC.

This clone showed up just once. V usage is TRBV28 and J usage is TRBJ2-5, with D hard to call. Germline V gene sequence: CDR1 MDHEN, CDR2 SYDVKM. CDR3 length: 12 residues. The germline V and J ends were trimmed by 6 bases and 3 bases, with 8 bases remaining between them. The CDR3 sequence: CASRKSEETQYF. The CDR3 DNA reads as TGTGCCAGCAGAAAGTCTGAAGAGACCCAGTACTTC. Variable domain in full (rest from reference TRBV28 and TRBJ2-5): DVKVTQSSRYLVKRTGEKVFLECVQDMDHENMFWYRQDPGLGLRLIYFSYDVKMKEKGDIPEGYSVSREKKERFSLILESASTNQTSMYLCASRKSEETQYFGPGTRLLVL.

CDR3 in amino acids: CASSLGTGYNEQFF. The CDR3 region has the DNA TGTGCCAGCTCACTGGGGACAGGGTACAATGAGCAGTTCTTC. This chain joins TRBV18 and TRBJ2-1, with 9 nucleotides matching TRBD1. The germline gives CDR1 KGHSH, CDR2 LQKENI. This CDR3 spans 14 amino acids. J gave up 4 bases and V 4 bases, and 2 bases lay outside the gene matches.

The V and J genes are TRBV28 and TRBJ2-7; 7 bases agree with TRBD1. Germline V gene lookup returns CDR1 MDHEN and CDR2 SYDVKM. The CDR3 consists of 13 residues. The V and J ends lost 5 bases and 2 bases, in that order; junction bases with no gene match: 3. The CDR3 loop is CASSPGQPYEQYF. Here the CDR3 DNA reads TGTGCCAGCAGTCCGGGACAGCCCTACGAGCAGTACTTC.

This clone showed up just a few times. The chain couples TRBV11-3 to TRBJ2-1; D not resolved. The CDR3 has 11 residues. Germline assignment: CDR1 SGHNT and CDR2 YENEEA. V lost 5 bases and J lost 11, with 10 bases in between. CDR3 sequence reads: CASSQSGQQFF. As DNA, the CDR3 is TGTGCCAGCAGCCAATCTGGGCAGCAGTTCTTC.

The chain recombines TRBV30 with TRBJ1-1; the D gene is possibly TRBD1 (5 bases). Germline V gene data show CDR1 as GTSNPN and CDR2 as SVGIG (reference sequence). The V end was cut by 3 bases, the J end by 3 bases, with 14 bases between. CDR3 length: 14 residues. This CDR3 reads CAWRKGLPHTEAFF. CDR3 bases: TGTGCCTGGAGGAAGGGACTACCCCACACTGAAGCTTTCTTT.

In DNA form, the CDR3 reads TGCGCCAGCAGCCAAGAGGCCCCAAGGAGCGGGATGATCTACGAGCAGTACTTC. As protein: CASSQEAPRSGMIYEQYF. This chain joins TRBV4-3 and TRBJ2-7; 7 positions agree with TRBD2. The CDR3 runs 18 residues. CDR1 is LGHNA, CDR2 YSLEER, per germline. With V trimmed by 0 bases and J by 3 bases, 14 bases remained unmatched.

V and J are TRBV7-9 and TRBJ2-2; 11 nucleotides match TRBD2. CDR3 length: 15 amino acids. Germline V gives CDR1 SEHNR, CDR2 FQNEAQ (reference sequence). J gave up 8 bases and V 3 bases, and 5 bases lay outside the gene matches. The CDR3 DNA follows: TGTGCCAGCAGCTTTCTAGCGGGAGGCAAGGGGGAGCTGTTTTTT. It encodes CASSFLAGGKGELFF.

Only one count was recorded for this clone. The chain employs TRBV6-1 and TRBJ2-7; D not resolved. This CDR3 is 13 amino acids long. Germline V lookup: CDR1 MNHNS, CDR2 SASEGT. V was shortened by 4 bases and J by 4 bases, with 11 bases between the two germline ends. CDR3 DNA: TGTGCCAGCAGTGTAAGGGATTTATACGAGCAGTACTTC. Protein sequence: CASSVRDLYEQYF.

This clone came up once. The gene calls are TRBV21-1 and TRBJ1-3; the DNA was not compared with TRBD1, the D call given in the table. TRBV21-1 is described as a pseudogene. CDR3 size: 21 residues. DNA for the CDR3: TGTGCCAGCAGCAAAGCGGTCAACCCGTCCCGACAGGGGTGTTTCATTGGCACCATATATTTT. This sequence encodes CASSKAVNPSRQGCFIGTIYF.

The chain joins TRBV19 to TRBJ2-3, with TRBD2 as a possible D gene (5 bases). Germline CDR1 is LNHDA and CDR2 is SQIVND (reference sequence). Trimming took 0 bases from V and 5 from J, leaving 12 bases between them. CDR3 size: 15 residues. CDR3 sequence: CASSIERPGKDTQYF. The CDR3 DNA sequence: TGTGCCAGTAGTATAGAACGGCCGGGGAAAGATACGCAGTATTTT.

The CDR3 protein is CASSLVAGYGYTF. The CDR3 DNA reads as TGCGCCAGCAGCTTGGTGGCAGGCTATGGCTACACCTTC. V is TRBV5-1 and J is TRBJ1-2, with no clear D. Germline CDR1 SGHRS, CDR2 YFSETQ. V gave up 0 bases and J gave up 4 bases, with 7 bases separating them. CDR3 length: 13 amino acids.

The chain couples TRBV5-1 to TRBJ1-2; TRBD1 is a possible D gene (6 bases). This CDR3 is built from 14 residues. The germline CDR1 and CDR2 sequences are SGHRS and YFSETQ. The V gene lost 4 bases and the J gene lost 7 bases, with 17 bases spanning the gap. CDR3 in amino acids: CASSEGGEVFGYTF. The CDR3 nucleotides are TGCGCCAGCAGCGAAGGGGGGGAAGTCTTTGGCTACACCTTC.

The chain links TRBV29-1 to TRBJ2-5; D is tentatively TRBD1 or TRBD2 (5 bases each). V lost 2 bases to trimming and J lost 1 base, with 11 bases between them. CDR3 length: 14 amino acids. Germline V gene data show CDR1 as SQVTM and CDR2 as ANQGSEA. In nucleotides, the CDR3 is TGCAGCGTTGAACTGGGGGACGCCCAAGAGACCCAGTACTTC. Translated: CSVELGDAQETQYF.

The chain has TRBV7-8 and TRBJ2-3, with TRBD1 matching over 9 bases. The CDR3 is 18 amino acids. Germline lookup yields CDR1 SGHVS and CDR2 FQNEAQ. The ends lost 1 base at V and 0 bases at J; junction bases unmatched: 8. In DNA form, the CDR3 reads TGTGCCAGCAGCTTAGACAGGGGGCGGGTCCGTAGCACAGATACGCAGTATTTT. The encoded protein is CASSLDRGRVRSTDTQYF.

Concerning this clone: The same CDR3 is also encoded by other DNA sequences in this sample. V is TRBV30 and J is TRBJ2-3; a weak D match, TRBD2 (7 bases). CDR3 size: 15 residues. V was cut by 0 bases and J by 3 bases, with 13 bases left in between. From germline, CDR1 is GTSNPN and CDR2 SVGIG (reference sequence). The CDR3 spells CAWSVGGRGTDTQYF. In DNA, the CDR3 is TGTGCCTGGAGTGTTGGGGGGCGGGGGACAGATACGCAGTATTTT.

This chain connects TRBV6-1 to TRBJ2-7; tentatively, D is TRBD1 (5 bases). The CDR3 has 14 residues. V lost 7 bases and J lost 3, with 16 bases in between. Germline lookup yields CDR1 MNHNS and CDR2 SASEGT. In DNA form, the CDR3 reads TGTGCCAGCATCAGGGTACTGACAGACTACGAGCAGTACTTC. This encodes CASIRVLTDYEQYF.

Here the CDR3 reads CASSFPDRDENQPQHF. The CDR3 region has the DNA TGTGCCAGCAGTTTCCCGGACAGGGATGAAAATCAGCCCCAGCATTTT. This chain joins TRBV6-6 and TRBJ1-5; 8 nucleotides agree with TRBD1. Trimming took 4 bases from V and 4 from J; bases not matched to a gene: 9. The CDR3 runs 16 residues. Per germline, CDR1 MNHNY and CDR2 SVGAGI (reference sequence).

The sample holds a few counts of this clone. The chain links TRBV29-1 to TRBJ2-2, with TRBD2 as a possible D gene (7 bases). Germline loops: CDR1 SQVTM, CDR2 ANQGSEA. V was cut by 7 bases and J by 0 bases, with 18 bases left in between. The CDR3 totals 16 residues. CDR3 bases: TGCAGCGCACTGGGGGGGACAACCACGAACACCGGGGAGCTGTTTTTT. Its protein product is CSALGGTTTNTGELFF.

The chain couples TRBV6-1 to TRBJ2-5; perhaps TRBD1 as D (6 bases). Trimming removed 6 bases from V and 5 bases from J, with 13 bases in between. Germline CDR1 MNHNS, CDR2 SASEGT. This CDR3 contains 13 residues. CDR3 region: CASRLQGSETQYF. In DNA form, the CDR3 reads TGTGCCAGCAGGCTACAGGGTTCTGAGACCCAGTACTTC.